The 17 T cell receptor beta chains below all came from one sample that was sequenced in a study of T cells in localized non-small cell lung cancer. Profiled with immunoSEQ multiplex PCR; TCRdb holds only in-frame clones, not every one. The data hold some 31,000 clones, with 78% observed a single time. The sequences come from peripheral blood, collected before any cancer treatment. The receptors come from an older male donor with stage II squamous cell lung carcinoma.

This clone was counted a few times. V gene TRBV7-6 combines with J gene TRBJ2-7, with unresolved D. Germline assignment: CDR1 SGHVS and CDR2 FNYEAQ. Between the trimmed V and J ends, which lost 0 bases and 4 bases, there was a span of 10 bases. The CDR3 totals 14 residues. This chain's CDR3 is CASSLAGAIYEQYF. CDR3 bases: TGTGCCAGCAGCTTAGCGGGTGCTATATACGAGCAGTACTTC. The full variable domain, completed using reference TRBV7-6 and TRBJ2-7, is GAGVSQSPRYKVTKRGQDVALRCDPISGHVSLYWYRQALGQGPEFLTYFNYEAQQDKSGLPNDRFSAERPEGSISTLTIQRTEQRDSAMYRCASSLAGAIYEQYFGPGTRLTVT.

The chain is built from TRBV30 and TRBJ2-4; no definite D call. The CDR3 runs 15 residues. Germline V gene lookup returns CDR1 GTSNPN and CDR2 SVGIG (reference sequence). V was pared by 4 bases and J by 0 bases, with 13 bases between. CDR3 sequence reads: CAWNPKARAKNIQYF. In nucleotides, the CDR3 is TGTGCCTGGAACCCGAAAGCGAGAGCCAAAAACATTCAGTACTTC.

The V gene is TRBV6-5, the J gene TRBJ1-1, with D perhaps TRBD1 (5 bases). The V end lost 7 bases, the J end lost 7 bases, and 13 bases lay between the germline ends. The germline CDR1 and CDR2 sequences are MNHEY and SVGAGI. This CDR3 contains 12 residues. CDR3 region: CASNRGRGEAFF. For the CDR3, the DNA is TGTGCCAGCAACCGAGGTAGGGGTGAAGCTTTCTTT.

This clone has only a few counts. The CDR3 spells CASSHRVEPLHF. The CDR3 DNA reads as TGCGCCAGCAGTCACAGGGTGGAACCCCTCCACTTT. This chain connects TRBV23-1 to TRBJ1-6, with a possible D match to TRBD1 (5 bases). TRBV23-1 belongs to the ORF category, with a function that is uncertain. The CDR3 has 12 amino acids. V was pared by 3 bases and J by 12 bases, with 9 bases between.

The chain recombines TRBV7-2 with TRBJ2-1, with D unclear. This CDR3 is built from 17 residues. V was clipped by 5 bases and J by 8 bases, with 25 bases between them. Germline lookup yields CDR1 SGHTA and CDR2 FQGNSA. In DNA, the CDR3 is TGTGCCAGCAGCCCCCCCGCTTTAGGCCCCCAGACCTATGAGCAGTTCTTC. Translation gives CASSPPALGPQTYEQFF.

This clone occurred once. The genes are TRBV2 and TRBJ1-1; possibly TRBD1 for D (6 bases). The germline V gene encodes CDR1 SNHLY and CDR2 FYNNEI. V was pared by 11 bases and J by 2 bases, with 15 bases between. The CDR3 runs to 13 residues. The CDR3 here is CASQGTVNTEAFF. The CDR3 DNA sequence: TGTGCCTCCCAGGGGACGGTTAACACTGAAGCTTTCTTT.

Only one count was recorded for this clone. The gene calls are TRBV2 and TRBJ2-1; the D gene is possibly TRBD2 (6 bases). Trimming took off 6 bases at V and 1 base at J, with 10 bases between the two ends. This CDR3 region has 14 residues. Germline values: CDR1 SNHLY, CDR2 FYNNEI. The CDR3 DNA is TGTGCCAGCAGGAGAGGAGGGTCCTACAATGAGCAGTTCTTC. Translated, it gives CASRRGGSYNEQFF.

This chain connects TRBV28 to TRBJ1-5, with unresolved D. The CDR3 covers 12 residues. V shed 6 bases and J shed 4 bases, with 7 bases lying between them. Germline V gene sequence: CDR1 MDHEN, CDR2 SYDVKM. The CDR3 is CASSHLNQPQHF. The DNA for the CDR3 is TGTGCCAGCAGCCACCTAAATCAGCCCCAGCATTTT.

The V call is TRBV5-6, the J call TRBJ2-3; 7 bases map to TRBD2. The CDR3 sequence is 15 residues long. V shed 6 bases and J 5 bases; nucleotides not matched to a gene: 12. CDR1 SGHDT and CDR2 YYEEEE come from the germline V gene. CDR3 nucleotides: TGTGCCAGCACCCATGAGGTAGCGGGTAGAGATACGCAGTATTTT. Amino acids: CASTHEVAGRDTQYF.

The DNA of the CDR3 is TGTGCCAGCTCATCACAGGGGGCACAGTCACCCCTCCACTTT. This encodes CASSSQGAQSPLHF. V usage is TRBV18 and J usage is TRBJ1-6, with 9 bases lining up with TRBD1. This CDR3 is built from 14 residues. Germline V gives CDR1 KGHSH, CDR2 LQKENI. V was pared by 5 bases and J by 10 bases, with 6 bases of the junction left unmatched.

The rearrangement uses TRBV6-4 and TRBJ2-3; the match to TRBD2 covers 9 bases. CDR3 length: 16 residues. The V gene end was trimmed by 2 bases and the J gene end by 6 bases; junction bases not matched to a gene: 9. Germline V gene data show CDR1 as MRHNA and CDR2 as SNTAGT. The CDR3 is CASSDRAGGPSDTQYF. For the CDR3, the DNA is TGTGCCAGCAGTGACCGGGCGGGAGGGCCCTCGGATACGCAGTATTTT.

The genes are TRBV19 and TRBJ2-7; D is possibly TRBD1 or TRBD2 (5 bases each). The ends were cut back, 9 bases at V and 1 base at J, with 16 bases in the middle. Per germline, CDR1 LNHDA and CDR2 SQIVND (reference sequence). The CDR3 has 14 amino acids. CDR3 sequence: CASQRGGSSYEQYF. The CDR3 bases are TGTGCCAGCCAACGGGGCGGGTCTTCCTACGAGCAGTACTTC.

The CDR3 is CASSPSASNEKLFF. Written as DNA, the CDR3 is TGTGCCAGCTCACCTTCGGCCTCGAATGAAAAACTGTTTTTT. This sequence joins TRBV18 and TRBJ1-4; D remains unclear. This CDR3 contains 14 residues. The germline gives CDR1 KGHSH, CDR2 LQKENI. Trimming shortened V by 3 bases and J by 5 bases, and 10 bases separated the two germline ends.

This clone occurred once. This chain connects TRBV7-9 to TRBJ2-3; 7 bases align to TRBD2. This CDR3 spans 16 amino acids. V gave up 2 bases and J gave up 1 base; unmatched junction bases: 6. CDR1 is SEHNR, CDR2 FQNEAQ, per germline (reference sequence). In nucleotides, the CDR3 is TGTGCCAGCAGCTTACCCTTTCGGGAGGGCACAGATACGCAGTATTTT. As protein: CASSLPFREGTDTQYF.

The genes are TRBV2 and TRBJ1-5, with unresolved D. Germline CDR1 and CDR2: SNHLY and FYNNEI. The V gene lost 3 bases and the J gene lost 0 bases, with 0 bases spanning the gap. The CDR3 loop spans 12 amino acids. The CDR3 loop is CASSDSNQPQHF. In DNA form, the CDR3 reads TGTGCCAGCAGTGATAGCAATCAGCCCCAGCATTTT.

The chain joins TRBV6-5 to TRBJ2-5; the D gene is possibly TRBD1 (6 bases). Trimming removed 6 bases from V and 6 bases from J, with 17 bases in between. CDR3 length: 14 amino acids. In germline, CDR1 is MNHEY, CDR2 SVGAGI. CDR3 coding DNA: TGTGCCAGCAGCCCCCCAGGGGCCGGAAAGACCCAGTACTTC. Translating gives CASSPPGAGKTQYF.

The chain uses TRBV10-2 and TRBJ1-1; 7 bases are a match to TRBD1. Germline CDR1 reads WSHSY; CDR2 reads SAAADI. V lost 7 bases and J lost 6; bases outside the gene matches: 5. CDR3 size: 12 residues. The DNA for the CDR3 is TGCGCCAGCACAGGGGGGAGCCCTGAAGCTTTCTTT. Protein sequence: CASTGGSPEAFF.